This T cell receptor (beta chain) stems from a study of early T cells in non-severe SARS-CoV-2 infection. Study-level background: Sequenced bulk RNA came from whole blood that was unsorted, and chains were unpaired. General study results and limits: Lookups in VDJdb leaned toward anti-spike CD8 responses and missed private and CD4 specificities.

Ten or more counts support this clonotype. The target antigen is unknown. Individually, cDNA molecules had unique molecular identifiers attached to them. Via MiXCR, TCRdb re-called the 5' RACE reads, giving one row per CDR3 protein. This sample has tens of thousands of distinct CDR3 sequences, with approximately 6% found just once. The CDR3 totals 13 residues. Trimming left V 3 bases short and J 4 bases short, with 9 bases between. CDR1 is MRHNA, CDR2 SNTAGT, per germline. The TCR originated in an adult who was a healthcare worker with PCR-confirmed SARS-CoV-2 infection or an uninfected control (not recorded which). This chain connects TRBV6-4 to TRBJ1-2; D uncertain. Sequenced here: whole blood, sampled at baseline. DNA of the CDR3: TGTGCCAGCAGTGAAAACGGAATCTATGGCTACACCTTC. Encoded protein: CASSENGIYGYTF.